This entry is about one T cell receptor (beta chain). Its antigen is currently unknown. The sequenced template was cDNA made from the entire isolated RNA. Method: immunoSEQ multiplex PCR; TCRdb's copy keeps in-frame clones and lacks some. This sample has fewer than 200,000 clones; about 8.5% occur once, and the top ten carry 0.5% to 0.65%. Based on CD45RO/CCR7/CD25/CD127/CD95/CD27, CD4+ regulatory, stem cell-like memory, naive and central memory cells were sorted. Purities in excess of 98% were seen in all sorted populations. The CDR3 contains 13 residues. V was cut by 1 base and J by 8 bases, with 11 bases left in between. CDR1 and CDR2 from the germline V gene are SGHAT and FQNNGV. The record originates from a study of beta chain features in type 1 diabetes. Study-wide background: Examined across all samples were almost 110 million sorted cells.

Study outcomes and limitations: Any role of HLA type in TCRB rearrangement remained unresolved here.

Material for sequencing was central memory CD4+ T cells from blood. The chain links TRBV11-2 to TRBJ1-2; weak D call: TRBD1 (5 bases). This sequence originates from a man younger than 35 in good health. CDR3 region: CASSLAGFGGYTF. CDR3 in DNA: TGTGCCAGCAGCTTAGCAGGGTTTGGGGGCTACACCTTC.